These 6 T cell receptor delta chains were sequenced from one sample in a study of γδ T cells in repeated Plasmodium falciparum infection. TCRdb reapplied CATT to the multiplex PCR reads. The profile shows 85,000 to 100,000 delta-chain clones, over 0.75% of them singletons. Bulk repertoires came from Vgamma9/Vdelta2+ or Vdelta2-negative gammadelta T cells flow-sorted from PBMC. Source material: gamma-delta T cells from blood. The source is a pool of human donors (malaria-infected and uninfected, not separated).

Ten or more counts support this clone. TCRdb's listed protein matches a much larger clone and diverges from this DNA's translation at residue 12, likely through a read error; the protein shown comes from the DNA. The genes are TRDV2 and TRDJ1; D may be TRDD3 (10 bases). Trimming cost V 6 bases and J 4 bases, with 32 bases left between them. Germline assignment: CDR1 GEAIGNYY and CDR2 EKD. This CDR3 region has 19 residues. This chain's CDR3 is CACSFLRTGGSVSSDKLIF. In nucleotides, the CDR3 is TGTGCCTGTTCCTTCCTACGTACTGGGGGATCGGTTTCCAGCGATAAACTCATCTTT.

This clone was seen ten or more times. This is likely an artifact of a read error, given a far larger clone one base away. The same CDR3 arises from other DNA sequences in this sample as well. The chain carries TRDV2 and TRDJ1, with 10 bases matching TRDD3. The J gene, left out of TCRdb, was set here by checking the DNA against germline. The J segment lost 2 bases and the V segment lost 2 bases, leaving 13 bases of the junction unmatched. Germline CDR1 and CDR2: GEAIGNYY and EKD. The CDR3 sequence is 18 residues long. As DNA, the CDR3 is TGTGCCTGTGACAAGGGGGATACGGCTACATCGCAGACCGATAAACTCATCTTT. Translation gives CACDKGDTATSQTDKLIF.

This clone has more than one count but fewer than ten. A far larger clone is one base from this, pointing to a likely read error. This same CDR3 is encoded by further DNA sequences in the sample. The chain's CDR3 is CALGPADGGLSDKLIF. The CDR3 DNA reads as TGTGCTCTCGGGCCGGCTGATGGGGGGCTCTCCGATAAACTCATCTTT. This rearrangement joins TRDV1 to TRDJ1, with a tentative D call TRDD3 (6 bases). As TCRdb names no J gene, one was assigned here on the basis of a DNA match to germline. Germline V gives CDR1 TSWWSYY, CDR2 QGS. The V end lost 9 bases, the J end lost 3 bases, and 23 bases lay between the germline ends. The CDR3 consists of 16 residues.

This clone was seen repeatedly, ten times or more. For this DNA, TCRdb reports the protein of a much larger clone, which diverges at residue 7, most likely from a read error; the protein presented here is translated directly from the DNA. The CDR3 protein is CALGERVTQYWGITEDKLIF. The CDR3 region has the DNA TGTGCTCTTGGGGAACGTGTGACGCAGTACTGGGGGATAACTGAAGATAAACTCATCTTT. J is TRDJ1 and V is TRDV1; 11 bases agree with TRDD3. CDR3 size: 20 residues. Germline V lookup: CDR1 TSWWSYY, CDR2 QGS. V was clipped by 1 base and J by 5 bases; unmatched bases: 18.

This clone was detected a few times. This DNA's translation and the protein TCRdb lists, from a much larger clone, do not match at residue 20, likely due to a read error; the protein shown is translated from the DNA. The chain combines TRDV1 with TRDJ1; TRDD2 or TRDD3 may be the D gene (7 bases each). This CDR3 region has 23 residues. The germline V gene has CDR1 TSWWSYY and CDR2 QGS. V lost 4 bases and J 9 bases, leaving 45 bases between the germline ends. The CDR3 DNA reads TGTGCTCTTGGGGCCCCGTTTCCTACTAACTACCCTCTTGACTGGGGACCACACACTGAACTCATCTTT. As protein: CALGAPFPTNYPLDWGPHTELIF.

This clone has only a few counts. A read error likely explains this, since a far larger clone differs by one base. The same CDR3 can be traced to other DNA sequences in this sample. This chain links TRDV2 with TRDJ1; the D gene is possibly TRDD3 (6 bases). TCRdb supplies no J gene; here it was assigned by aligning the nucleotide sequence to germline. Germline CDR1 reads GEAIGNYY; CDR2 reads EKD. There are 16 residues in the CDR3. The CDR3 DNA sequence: TGTGCCTGCGACACCGCCACCTCTACTGGGACCGATAAACTCATCTTT. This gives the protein CACDTATSTGTDKLIF.